One and the same sample provided the 27 T cell receptor beta chains below, sequenced in a study of beta chain features in type 1 diabetes. Their recognized antigens are unknown. Study-level findings and limits: There was a moderate but significant shortening of TCRB CDR3s in all four CD4+ subsets of Type 1 diabetes patients.

Of the isolated RNA, all was reverse transcribed, and so the sequenced material was expressed TCRB transcripts. Generated by immunoSEQ multiplex PCR, the TCRdb table keeps only in-frame clones and is missing some. This table has around 650,000 clones, 9.5% to 15% appearing once. The specimen sequenced was naive CD4+ T cells from blood. The receptors shown here come from a man between 25 and 39 years old with type 1 diabetes.

This clone appeared a few times. The J gene is TRBJ1-1, the V gene TRBV18, with TRBD1 matching 8 bases. CDR1 and CDR2 from the germline V gene are KGHSH and LQKENI. This CDR3 has 14 residues. The J segment lost 0 bases and the V segment lost 5 bases, leaving 2 bases of the junction unmatched. CDR3 region: CASSGQGMNTEAFF. As DNA, the CDR3 is TGTGCCAGCTCAGGACAGGGAATGAACACTGAAGCTTTCTTT.

The rearrangement uses TRBV30 and TRBJ1-5; 7 positions agree with TRBD1. Losses at the gene ends were 2 bases for V and 7 bases for J; bases not matched to a gene: 14. The CDR3 covers 16 residues. Germline V gives CDR1 GTSNPN, CDR2 SVGIG (reference sequence). CDR3: CAWSNPPRDSSQPQHF. The CDR3 nucleotides read TGTGCCTGGAGTAACCCCCCACGGGACAGCTCCCAGCCCCAGCATTTT.

This clone has just a few counts. The same CDR3 is also encoded by other DNA sequences in this sample. The rearrangement uses TRBV29-1 and TRBJ2-3; TRBD1 or TRBD2 may be the D gene (6 bases each). CDR1 is SQVTM and CDR2 is ANQGSEA in the germline V gene. The CDR3 contains 14 residues. V dropped 3 bases and J dropped 0 bases, with 10 bases sitting between them. The CDR3 DNA follows: TGCAGCGTTGACGGGGGCTCTAGCACAGATACGCAGTATTTT. Its protein is CSVDGGSSTDTQYF.

The chain joins TRBV2 to TRBJ2-1; the D is unclear. V lost 6 bases, J lost 4 bases, and 16 bases lay in between. This CDR3 spans 15 amino acids. Germline V gene sequence: CDR1 SNHLY, CDR2 FYNNEI. CDR3 sequence (DNA): TGTGCCAGCAGGACGGGCGCCAGAGGTTACAATGAGCAGTTCTTC. Its translation is CASRTGARGYNEQFF.

This clone was seen only a few times. An end of the junction differs from the germline gene, which may be a read error. The chain links TRBV25-1 to TRBJ1-4, with D unclear. The length of the CDR3 is 16 residues. Per germline, CDR1 MGHDK and CDR2 SYGVNS. This chain's CDR3 is CASSEYGRGTTEKLFF. CDR3 nucleotides: TGTGCCAGCAGTGAATATGGACGGGGTACTACTGAAAAACTGTTTTTT.

As for this clone: This specimen includes other DNA sequences encoding the same CDR3. V usage is TRBV5-4 and J usage is TRBJ2-3; 10 nucleotides line up with TRBD2. Germline CDR1 SGHNT, CDR2 YYREEE (reference sequence). The CDR3 length is 15 residues. With 3 bases clipped from V and 0 bases from J, the junction kept 1 base outside the gene matches. The CDR3 DNA is TGTGCCAGCAGCTCTAGCGGGGGTAGCACAGATACGCAGTATTTT. Residues: CASSSSGGSTDTQYF.

This clone was picked up a small number of times. The chain joins TRBV4-3 to TRBJ2-7; D is uncertain. The germline V and J ends were trimmed by 0 bases and 2 bases, with 11 bases remaining between them. Germline-derived CDR1 and CDR2 are LGHNA and YSLEER. The CDR3 length is 15 residues. CDR3 nucleotide sequence: TGCGCCAGCAGCCAAGATTTCGTGGATCCCTACGAGCAGTACTTC. This gives the protein CASSQDFVDPYEQYF.

This clone was recorded a few times. The chain uses TRBV29-1 and TRBJ1-1; perhaps TRBD1 as D (6 bases). The CDR3 consists of 12 residues. Trimming pared 5 bases from V and 5 bases from J, leaving 12 bases between. Per germline, CDR1 SQVTM and CDR2 ANQGSEA. This CDR3 reads CSVTQGHTEAFF. In DNA form, the CDR3 reads TGCAGCGTTACGCAGGGGCATACTGAAGCTTTCTTT. The variable domain in full, completed from reference TRBV29-1 and TRBJ1-1, reads SAVISQKPSRDICQRGTSLTIQCQVDSQVTMMFWYRQQPGQSLTLIATANQGSEATYESGFVIDKFPISRPNLTFSTLTVSNMSPEDSSIYLCSVTQGHTEAFFGQGTRLTVV.

In its sample, this clone was seen a few times. CDR3 loop: CASSSMERGRYGYTF. The CDR3 coding sequence is TGTGCCAGCAGCTCCATGGAACGAGGACGGTATGGCTACACCTTC. The chain carries TRBV5-6 and TRBJ1-2, with D unclear. The CDR3 length is 15 residues. Germline loops: CDR1 SGHDT, CDR2 YYEEEE. The germline V and J ends were trimmed by 3 bases and 5 bases, with 17 bases remaining between them.

The rearrangement joins TRBV10-3 to TRBJ2-2; the D call may be TRBD1 or TRBD2 (5 bases each). With 5 bases removed from V and 3 bases from J, the gap between germline ends came to 10 bases. This CDR3 contains 14 residues. Germline CDR1 is ENHRY and CDR2 is SYGVKD. The CDR3 sequence: CAISFREHTGELFF. The DNA of the CDR3 is TGTGCCATCAGTTTCAGGGAGCACACCGGGGAGCTGTTTTTT.

The sample holds a few counts of this clone. The chain joins TRBV5-1 to TRBJ2-1; TRBD1 is a possible D gene (5 bases). CDR1 is SGHRS and CDR2 is YFSETQ in the germline V gene. The CDR3 contains 14 residues. The V gene lost 0 bases and the J gene lost 5 bases, with 9 bases spanning the gap. Written as DNA, the CDR3 is TGCGCCAGCAGCTTGGGGCCAGGGAACAATGAGCAGTTCTTC. It translates to CASSLGPGNNEQFF.

This chain links TRBV4-3 with TRBJ1-4; 7 bases align to TRBD1. The germline CDR1 and CDR2 sequences are LGHNA and YSLEER. The CDR3 extends over 16 amino acids. V lost 0 bases and J lost 3; bases outside the gene matches: 4. The CDR3: CASSQDRGAANEKLFF. DNA of the CDR3: TGCGCCAGCAGCCAAGACAGGGGGGCAGCTAATGAAAAACTGTTTTTT.

The chain couples TRBV5-1 to TRBJ1-2; no reliable D call. CDR1 and CDR2 (germline): SGHRS, YFSETQ. Between the trimmed V and J ends, which lost 0 bases and 0 bases, there was a span of 15 bases. The CDR3 contains 17 residues. The CDR3 coding sequence is TGCGCCAGCAGCTTGGTGCCAGGAGTACGATCTAACTATGGCTACACCTTC. As protein: CASSLVPGVRSNYGYTF. Full variable domain (remainder filled in from reference TRBV5-1 and TRBJ1-2): KAGVTQTPRYLIKTRGQQVTLSCSPISGHRSVSWYQQTPGQGLQFLFEYFSETQRNKGNFPGRFSGRQFSNSRSEMNVSTLELGDSALYLCASSLVPGVRSNYGYTFGSGTRLTVV.

This clone was counted between two and nine times. The rearrangement uses TRBV2 and TRBJ2-4; perhaps TRBD1 as D (5 bases). Trimming shortened V by 6 bases and J by 5 bases, and 17 bases separated the two germline ends. Germline loops: CDR1 SNHLY, CDR2 FYNNEI. The CDR3 is made up of 15 amino acids. CDR3 residues: CASRGTRQSENIQYF. CDR3 bases: TGTGCCAGCAGGGGTACTCGACAGTCTGAAAACATTCAGTACTTC.

This clone was counted only a few times. Distinct nucleotide sequences in the sample also encode this CDR3. This chain connects TRBV5-4 to TRBJ2-5, with 10 bases identical to TRBD2. Germline CDR1 and CDR2: SGHNT and YYREEE (reference sequence). The trim removed 3 bases at V and 2 bases at J, leaving 4 bases unmatched. The CDR3 is 15 amino acids. CDR3 in amino acids: CASSSRTSGQETQYF. The DNA of the CDR3 is TGTGCCAGCAGCTCTAGGACTAGCGGACAAGAGACCCAGTACTTC.

This clone was recorded a few times. The rearrangement joins TRBV5-1 to TRBJ1-1; 11 bases line up with TRBD1. The V segment lost 4 bases and the J segment 0 bases; nucleotides outside the gene matches: 8. The CDR3 is made up of 17 amino acids. Germline CDR1 reads SGHRS; CDR2 reads YFSETQ. Written as DNA, the CDR3 is TGCGCCAGCAGCGAGGGACAGGGGGAGGTAGTGAACACTGAAGCTTTCTTT. This encodes CASSEGQGEVVNTEAFF.

The genes are TRBV18 and TRBJ1-2; D is uncertain. The CDR3 contains 13 residues. The V end lost 1 base, the J end lost 4 bases, and 7 bases lay between the germline ends. Per germline, CDR1 KGHSH and CDR2 LQKENI. CDR3 DNA: TGTGCCAGCTCACCACTCGTCTCCTATGGCTACACCTTC. It encodes CASSPLVSYGYTF. The complete variable domain, with remaining parts taken from reference TRBV18 and TRBJ1-2, reads NAGVMQNPRHLVRRRGQEARLRCSPMKGHSHVYWYRQLPEEGLKFMVYLQKENIIDESGMPKERFSAEFPKEGPSILRIQQVVRGDSAAYFCASSPLVSYGYTFGSGTRLTVV.

This chain uses TRBV7-9 with TRBJ1-5, with D unclear. Germline values: CDR1 SEHNR, CDR2 FQNEAQ (reference sequence). The CDR3 sequence is 12 residues long. V lost 5 bases, J lost 7 bases, and 9 bases lay in between. The CDR3 sequence: CASSLNHQPQHF. Here the CDR3 DNA reads TGTGCCAGCAGCCTAAACCACCAGCCCCAGCATTTT.

The table lists this clone with a few counts. The V call is TRBV25-1, the J call TRBJ2-7; no firm D call. There are 13 residues in the CDR3. CDR1 and CDR2 from the germline V gene are MGHDK and SYGVNS. With 3 bases removed from V and 1 base from J, the gap between germline ends came to 7 bases. The CDR3 loop is CASSDGYSYEQYF. CDR3 DNA sequence: TGTGCCAGCAGTGACGGATATTCCTACGAGCAGTACTTC.

This clone was seen more than once but under ten times. The chain links TRBV28 to TRBJ1-6; D not certain. The V end was cut by 5 bases, the J end by 10 bases, with 9 bases between. Germline V lookup: CDR1 MDHEN, CDR2 SYDVKM. The CDR3 contains 12 residues. CDR3 coding DNA: TGTGCCAGCAGTCCACAAGAGTCACCCCTCCACTTT. Translated: CASSPQESPLHF.

This clone has just a few counts. This sequence joins TRBV28 and TRBJ2-5; TRBD2 is a possible D gene (6 bases). This CDR3 region has 14 residues. V lost 3 bases to trimming and J lost 5 bases, with 13 bases between them. Germline V gene data show CDR1 as MDHEN and CDR2 as SYDVKM. The CDR3, as DNA: TGTGCCAGCAGTTTTCTAGGAGGGGCGGAGACCCAGTACTTC. Residues: CASSFLGGAETQYF. Full variable domain (rest looked up from reference TRBV28 and TRBJ2-5): DVKVTQSSRYLVKRTGEKVFLECVQDMDHENMFWYRQDPGLGLRLIYFSYDVKMKEKGDIPEGYSVSREKKERFSLILESASTNQTSMYLCASSFLGGAETQYFGPGTRLLVL.

The chain joins TRBV16 to TRBJ2-7, with D perhaps TRBD1 (5 bases). CDR3 length: 12 residues. V gave up 1 base and J gave up 6 bases, with 7 bases separating them. From germline, CDR1 is KGHSY and CDR2 FQNENV. The CDR3 protein is CASSQFQGEQYF. CDR3 bases: TGTGCCAGCAGCCAATTCCAGGGCGAGCAGTACTTC.

The chain uses TRBV11-2 and TRBJ2-1, with TRBD2 identical over 14 bases. The CDR3 has 19 amino acids. V was pared by 1 base and J by 0 bases, with 5 bases of the junction left unmatched. The germline gives CDR1 SGHAT, CDR2 FQNNGV. The CDR3 nucleotides read TGTGCCAGCAGCTTAGGGACTAGCGGGGGGCCGAGCTCCTACAATGAGCAGTTCTTC. It specifies CASSLGTSGGPSSYNEQFF.

The V call is TRBV30, the J call TRBJ1-4; TRBD1 agrees at 7 bases. This CDR3 is 18 amino acids long. Germline V gene sequence: CDR1 GTSNPN, CDR2 SVGIG (reference sequence). V dropped 6 bases and J dropped 7; count of bases not matched to a gene: 23. The CDR3 loop is CACTSRRGHTGAGEKLFF. CDR3 sequence (DNA): TGTGCCTGCACGTCCCGACGGGGTCACACAGGGGCGGGTGAAAAACTGTTTTTT.

In DNA form, the CDR3 reads TGTGCCAGCAAGGGACAGTTTGGGAAGGATGAAGCTTTCTTT. Translation gives CASKGQFGKDEAFF. V and J are TRBV5-4 and TRBJ1-1, with 7 bases that match TRBD1. This CDR3 has 14 residues. Unmatched junction bases numbered 12, after V lost 6 bases and J lost 7 bases. CDR1 and CDR2 from the germline V gene are SGHNT and YYREEE (reference sequence). The variable domain in full, with the rest retrieved from reference TRBV5-4 and TRBJ1-1, is ETGVTQSPTHLIKTRGQQVTLRCSSQSGHNTVSWYQQALGQGPQFIFQYYREEENGRGNFPPRFSGLQFPNYSSELNVNALELDDSALYLCASKGQFGKDEAFFGQGTRLTVV.

This clone was seen a few times. The chain combines TRBV2 with TRBJ1-5; no firm D call. This CDR3 contains 13 residues. The germline CDR1 and CDR2 sequences are SNHLY and FYNNEI. Trimming took 1 base from V and 9 from J, leaving 10 bases between them. In DNA, the CDR3 is TGTGCCAGCAGTGAAGGACAAGCGCGGCCCCAGCATTTT. This codes for CASSEGQARPQHF.

This clone was observed a few times. The chain employs TRBV6-1 and TRBJ2-7; TRBD1 matches 8 bases. CDR3 size: 14 residues. Germline lookup yields CDR1 MNHNS and CDR2 SASEGT. The trim removed 6 bases at V and 2 bases at J, leaving 6 bases unmatched. The CDR3 loop reads CASRARGQAYEQYF. The CDR3 DNA sequence: TGTGCCAGCAGGGCGCGGGGACAGGCCTACGAGCAGTACTTC.